This T cell receptor beta chain derives from a study of T cells in Graves' hyperthyroidism and ophthalmopathy. Regarding the study as a whole: A model built on 13 V-J features separated ophthalmopathy from stable hyperthyroidism.

Patients aged 18 to 65 had newly diagnosed hyperthyroidism that had lasted under 2 months. In regard to this clonotype: The antigen remains undetermined.

Amplification targeted TCR beta CDR3 regions from RNA transcripts. HTBI primers drove first-round RT-PCR of the TCR CDR3. TCRdb processed the multiplex PCR reads anew with MiXCR; each CDR3 protein has one entry. Seen here are some 440,000 distinct CDR3 sequences, 15% to 19% observed once, and the top ten hold about 14%. Sequenced input: blood. This receptor was taken from a woman between 18 and 29 years old with Graves' hyperthyroidism.

This chain's CDR3 is CSAIRAGSSYEQYF. The CDR3 nucleotides are TGCAGTGCTATCCGGGCGGGGAGCTCCTACGAGCAGTACTTC. The rearrangement joins TRBV20-1 to TRBJ2-7, with D perhaps matching TRBD2 (6 bases). The CDR3 loop spans 14 amino acids. Deletions cut 4 bases from V and 0 bases from J, with 13 bases between. The germline CDR1 and CDR2 sequences are DFQATT and SNEGSKA (reference sequence).